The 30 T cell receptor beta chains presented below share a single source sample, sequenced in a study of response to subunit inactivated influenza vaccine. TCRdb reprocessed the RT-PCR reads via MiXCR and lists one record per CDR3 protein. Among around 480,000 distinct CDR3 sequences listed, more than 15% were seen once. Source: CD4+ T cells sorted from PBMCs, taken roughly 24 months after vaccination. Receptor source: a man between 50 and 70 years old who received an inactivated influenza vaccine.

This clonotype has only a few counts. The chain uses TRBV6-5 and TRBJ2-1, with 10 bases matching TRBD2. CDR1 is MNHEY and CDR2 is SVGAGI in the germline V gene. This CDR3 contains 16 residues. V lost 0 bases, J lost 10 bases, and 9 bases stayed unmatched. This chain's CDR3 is CASSYSGIAGGREQFF. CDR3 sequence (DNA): TGTGCCAGCAGTTACTCCGGTATAGCGGGAGGTCGGGAGCAGTTCTTC.

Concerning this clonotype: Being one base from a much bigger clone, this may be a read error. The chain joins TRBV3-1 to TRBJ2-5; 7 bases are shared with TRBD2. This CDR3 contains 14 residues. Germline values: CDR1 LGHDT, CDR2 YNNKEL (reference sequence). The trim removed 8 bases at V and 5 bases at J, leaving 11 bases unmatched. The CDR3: CASGPSGTTETQYF. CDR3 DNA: TGTGCCAGCGGTCCTTCCGGGACTACTGAGACCCAGTACTTC.

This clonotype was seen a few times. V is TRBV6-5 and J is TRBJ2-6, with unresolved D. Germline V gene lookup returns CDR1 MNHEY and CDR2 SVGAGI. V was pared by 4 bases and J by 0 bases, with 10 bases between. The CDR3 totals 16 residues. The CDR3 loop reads CASSLIVRSGANVLTF. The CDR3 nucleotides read TGTGCCAGCAGTTTAATTGTACGCTCTGGGGCCAACGTCCTGACTTTC.

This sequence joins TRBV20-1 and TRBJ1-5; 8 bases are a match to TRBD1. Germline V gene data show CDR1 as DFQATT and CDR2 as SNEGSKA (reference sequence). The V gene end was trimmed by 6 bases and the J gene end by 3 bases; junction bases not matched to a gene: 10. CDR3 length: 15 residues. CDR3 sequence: CSANRQGIFNQPQHF. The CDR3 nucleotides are TGCAGTGCAAACCGACAGGGGATATTCAATCAGCCCCAGCATTTT.

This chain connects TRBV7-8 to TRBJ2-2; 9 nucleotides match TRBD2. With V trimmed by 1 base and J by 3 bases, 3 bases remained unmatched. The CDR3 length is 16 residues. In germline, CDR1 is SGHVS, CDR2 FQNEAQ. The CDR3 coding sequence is TGTGCCAGCAGCTTAGGGGTAGCGGGGGACACCGGGGAGCTGTTTTTT. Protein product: CASSLGVAGDTGELFF.

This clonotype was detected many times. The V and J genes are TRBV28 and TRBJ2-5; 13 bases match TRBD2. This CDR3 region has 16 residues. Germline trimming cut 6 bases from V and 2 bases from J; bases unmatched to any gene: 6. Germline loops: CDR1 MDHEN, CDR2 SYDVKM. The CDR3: CASSPQLAGGQETQYF. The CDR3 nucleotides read TGTGCCAGCAGCCCCCAACTAGCGGGAGGGCAAGAGACCCAGTACTTC.

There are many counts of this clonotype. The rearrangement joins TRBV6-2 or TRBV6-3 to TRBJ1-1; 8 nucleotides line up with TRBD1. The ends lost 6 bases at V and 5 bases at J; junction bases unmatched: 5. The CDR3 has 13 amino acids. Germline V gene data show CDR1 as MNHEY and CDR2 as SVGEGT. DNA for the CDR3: TGTGCCAGCAGACCAGGGGGCGAAACTGAAGCTTTCTTT. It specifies CASRPGGETEAFF.

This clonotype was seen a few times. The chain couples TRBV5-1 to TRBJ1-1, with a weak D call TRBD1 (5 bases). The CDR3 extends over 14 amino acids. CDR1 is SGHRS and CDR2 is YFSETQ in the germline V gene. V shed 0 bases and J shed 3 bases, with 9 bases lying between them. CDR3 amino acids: CASSLEGFDTEAFF. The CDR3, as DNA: TGCGCCAGCAGCTTGGAGGGGTTTGACACTGAAGCTTTCTTT. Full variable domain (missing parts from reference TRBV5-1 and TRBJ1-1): KAGVTQTPRYLIKTRGQQVTLSCSPISGHRSVSWYQQTPGQGLQFLFEYFSETQRNKGNFPGRFSGRQFSNSRSEMNVSTLELGDSALYLCASSLEGFDTEAFFGQGTRLTVV.

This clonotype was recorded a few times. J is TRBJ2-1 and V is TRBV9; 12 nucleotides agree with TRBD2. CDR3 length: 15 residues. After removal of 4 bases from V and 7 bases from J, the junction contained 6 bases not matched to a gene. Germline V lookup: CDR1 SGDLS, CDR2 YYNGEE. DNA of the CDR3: TGTGCCAGCAGCCCTAGCGGGAGGGCCGAGAATGAGCAGTTCTTC. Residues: CASSPSGRAENEQFF. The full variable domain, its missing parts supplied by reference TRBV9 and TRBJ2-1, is DSGVTQTPKHLITATGQRVTLRCSPRSGDLSVYWYQQSLDQGLQFLIQYYNGEERAKGNILERFSAQQFPDLHSELNLSSLELGDSALYFCASSPSGRAENEQFFGPGTRLTVL.

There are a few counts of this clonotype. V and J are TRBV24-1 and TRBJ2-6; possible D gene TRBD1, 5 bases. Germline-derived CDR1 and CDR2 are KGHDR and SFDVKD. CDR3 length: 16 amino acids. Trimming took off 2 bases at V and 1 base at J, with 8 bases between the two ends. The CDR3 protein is CATSDYRRSGANVLTF. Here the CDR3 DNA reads TGTGCCACCAGTGATTACAGGCGATCTGGGGCCAACGTCCTGACTTTC.

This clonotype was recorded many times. The CDR3 DNA reads TGTGCCAGCAGTTCAGGACTAGCGGGGGCCGAGCAGTACTTC. Translating gives CASSSGLAGAEQYF. The chain recombines TRBV6-2 or TRBV6-3 with TRBJ2-7; 13 bases align to TRBD2. The germline gives CDR1 MNHEY, CDR2 SVGEGT. V shed 4 bases and J 6 bases; nucleotides not matched to a gene: 3. There are 14 residues in the CDR3.

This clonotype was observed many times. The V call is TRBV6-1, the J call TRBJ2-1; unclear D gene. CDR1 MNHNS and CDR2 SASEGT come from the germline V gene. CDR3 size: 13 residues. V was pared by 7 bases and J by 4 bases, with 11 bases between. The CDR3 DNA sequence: TGTGCCAGCACCCGACTGGGATACAATGAGCAGTTCTTC. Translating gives CASTRLGYNEQFF.

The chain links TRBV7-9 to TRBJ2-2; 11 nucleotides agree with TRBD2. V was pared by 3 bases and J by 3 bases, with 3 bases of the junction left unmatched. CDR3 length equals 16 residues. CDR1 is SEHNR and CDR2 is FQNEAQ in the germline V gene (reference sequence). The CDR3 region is CASSFASGRYTGELFF. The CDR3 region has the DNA TGTGCCAGCAGCTTTGCTAGCGGGAGGTACACCGGGGAGCTGTTTTTT.

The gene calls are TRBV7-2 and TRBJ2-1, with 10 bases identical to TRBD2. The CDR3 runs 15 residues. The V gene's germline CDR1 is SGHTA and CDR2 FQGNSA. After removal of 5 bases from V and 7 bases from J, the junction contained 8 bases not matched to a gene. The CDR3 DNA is TGTGCCAGCAGCACACGGACGGGACTAGCGAATGAGCAGTTCTTC. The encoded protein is CASSTRTGLANEQFF. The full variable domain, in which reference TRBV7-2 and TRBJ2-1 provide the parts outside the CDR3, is GAGVSQSPSNKVTEKGKDVELRCDPISGHTALYWYRQSLGQGLEFLIYFQGNSAPDKSGLPSDRFSAERTGGSVSTLTIQRTQQEDSAVYLCASSTRTGLANEQFFGPGTRLTVL.

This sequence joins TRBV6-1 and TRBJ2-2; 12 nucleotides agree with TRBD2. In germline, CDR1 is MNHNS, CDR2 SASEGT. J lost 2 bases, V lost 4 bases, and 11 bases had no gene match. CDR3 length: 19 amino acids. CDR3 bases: TGTGCCAGCAGTGTGGCGACAGGACTAGCGGGGAGTAACACCGGGGAGCTGTTTTTT. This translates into CASSVATGLAGSNTGELFF.

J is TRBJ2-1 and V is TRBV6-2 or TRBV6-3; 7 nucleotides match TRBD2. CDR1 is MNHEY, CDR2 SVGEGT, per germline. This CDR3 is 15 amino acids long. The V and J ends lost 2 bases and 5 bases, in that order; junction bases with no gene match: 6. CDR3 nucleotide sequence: TGTGCCAGCAGTTACGAAGGGACTATAGACAATGAGCAGTTCTTC. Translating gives CASSYEGTIDNEQFF.

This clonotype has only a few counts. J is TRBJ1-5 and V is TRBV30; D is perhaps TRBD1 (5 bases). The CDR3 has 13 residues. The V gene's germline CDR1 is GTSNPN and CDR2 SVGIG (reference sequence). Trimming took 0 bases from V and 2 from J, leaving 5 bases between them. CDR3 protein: CAWSVGGNQPQHF. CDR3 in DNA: TGTGCCTGGAGTGTGGGGGGCAATCAGCCCCAGCATTTT.

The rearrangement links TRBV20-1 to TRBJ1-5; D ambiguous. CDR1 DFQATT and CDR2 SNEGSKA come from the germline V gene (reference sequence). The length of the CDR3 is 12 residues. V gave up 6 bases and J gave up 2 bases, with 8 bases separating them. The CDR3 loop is CSASDGNQPQHF. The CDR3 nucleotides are TGCAGTGCATCGGACGGCAATCAGCCCCAGCATTTT.

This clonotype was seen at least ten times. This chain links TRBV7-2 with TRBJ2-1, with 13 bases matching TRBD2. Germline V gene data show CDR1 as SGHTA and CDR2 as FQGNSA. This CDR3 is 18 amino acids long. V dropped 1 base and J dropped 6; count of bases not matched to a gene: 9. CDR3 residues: CASSLVAQLAGGLNEQFF. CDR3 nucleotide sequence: TGTGCCAGCAGCTTAGTCGCCCAACTAGCGGGAGGGCTCAATGAGCAGTTCTTC.

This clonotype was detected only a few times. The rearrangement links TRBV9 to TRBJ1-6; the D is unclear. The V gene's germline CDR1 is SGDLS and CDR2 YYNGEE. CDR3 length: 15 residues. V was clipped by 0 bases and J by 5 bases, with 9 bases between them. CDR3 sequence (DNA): TGTGCCAGCAGCGTAGGGCACCAAGATAATTCACCCCTCCACTTT. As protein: CASSVGHQDNSPLHF.

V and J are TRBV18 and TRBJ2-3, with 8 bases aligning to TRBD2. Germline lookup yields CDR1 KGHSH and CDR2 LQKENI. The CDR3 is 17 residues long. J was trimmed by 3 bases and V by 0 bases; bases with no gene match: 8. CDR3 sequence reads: CASSPPVGGAKTDTQYF. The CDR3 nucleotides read TGTGCCAGCTCACCACCTGTCGGGGGGGCCAAGACAGATACGCAGTATTTT.

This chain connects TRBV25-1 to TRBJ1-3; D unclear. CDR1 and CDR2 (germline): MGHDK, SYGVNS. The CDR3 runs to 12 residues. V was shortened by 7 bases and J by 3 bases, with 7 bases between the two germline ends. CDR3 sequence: CASTPGGNTIYF. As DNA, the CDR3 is TGTGCCAGCACTCCCGGTGGAAACACCATATATTTT.

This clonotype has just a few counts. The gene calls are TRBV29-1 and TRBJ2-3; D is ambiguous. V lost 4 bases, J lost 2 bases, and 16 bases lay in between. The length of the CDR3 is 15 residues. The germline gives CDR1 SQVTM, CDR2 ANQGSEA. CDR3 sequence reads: CSVAPSTNPTDTQYF. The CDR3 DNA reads TGCAGCGTTGCCCCTTCGACAAACCCCACAGATACGCAGTATTTT.

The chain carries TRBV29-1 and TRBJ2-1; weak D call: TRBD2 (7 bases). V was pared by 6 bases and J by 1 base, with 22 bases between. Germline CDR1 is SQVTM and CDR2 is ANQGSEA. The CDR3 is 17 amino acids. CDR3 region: CSVRWGGPLGSYNEQFF. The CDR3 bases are TGCAGCGTCCGCTGGGGGGGGCCCCTTGGATCCTACAATGAGCAGTTCTTC.

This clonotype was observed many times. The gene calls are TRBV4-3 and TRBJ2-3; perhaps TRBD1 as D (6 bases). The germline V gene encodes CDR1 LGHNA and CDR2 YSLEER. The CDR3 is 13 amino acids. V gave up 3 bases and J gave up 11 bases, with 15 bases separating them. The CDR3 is CASSQSDRYRQYF. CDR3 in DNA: TGCGCCAGCAGCCAGTCCGACAGGTATCGGCAGTATTTT.

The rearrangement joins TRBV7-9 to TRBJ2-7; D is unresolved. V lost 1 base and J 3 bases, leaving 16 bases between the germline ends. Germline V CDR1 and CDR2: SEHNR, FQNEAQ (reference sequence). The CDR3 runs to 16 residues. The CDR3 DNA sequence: TGTGCCAGCAGCTTAGACGTTGGTGTGATTTACTACGAGCAGTACTTC. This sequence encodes CASSLDVGVIYYEQYF.

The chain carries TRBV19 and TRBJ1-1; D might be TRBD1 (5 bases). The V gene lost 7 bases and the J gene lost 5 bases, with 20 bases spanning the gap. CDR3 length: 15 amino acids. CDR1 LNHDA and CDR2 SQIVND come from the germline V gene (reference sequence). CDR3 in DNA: TGTGCCAGTATCCCGGATTTTCCAAAGGGGACTGAAGCTTTCTTT. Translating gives CASIPDFPKGTEAFF. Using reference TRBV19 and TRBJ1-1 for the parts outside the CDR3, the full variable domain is DGGITQSPKYLFRKEGQNVTLSCEQNLNHDAMYWYRQDPGQGLRLIYYSQIVNDFQKGDIAEGYSVSREKKESFPLTVTSAQKNPTAFYLCASIPDFPKGTEAFFGQGTRLTVV.

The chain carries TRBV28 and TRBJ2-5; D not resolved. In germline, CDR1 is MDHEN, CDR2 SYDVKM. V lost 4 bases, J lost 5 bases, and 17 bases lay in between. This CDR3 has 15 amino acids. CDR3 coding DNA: TGTGCCAGCAGTTCCGCTGGGTGGTATTCGGAGACCCAGTACTTC. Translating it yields CASSSAGWYSETQYF.

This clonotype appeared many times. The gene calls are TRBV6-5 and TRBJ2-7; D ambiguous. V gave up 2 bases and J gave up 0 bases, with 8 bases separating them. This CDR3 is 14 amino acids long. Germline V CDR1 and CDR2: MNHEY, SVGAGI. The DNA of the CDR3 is TGTGCCAGCAGTTACGAAGGAAGCTCCTACGAGCAGTACTTC. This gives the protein CASSYEGSSYEQYF.

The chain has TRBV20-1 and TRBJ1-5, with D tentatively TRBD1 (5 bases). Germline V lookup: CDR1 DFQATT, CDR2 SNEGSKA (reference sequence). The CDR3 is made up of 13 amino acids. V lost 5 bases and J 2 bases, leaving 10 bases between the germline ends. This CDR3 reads CSARDGGNQPQHF. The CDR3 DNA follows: TGCAGTGCTCGGGACGGGGGCAATCAGCCCCAGCATTTT.